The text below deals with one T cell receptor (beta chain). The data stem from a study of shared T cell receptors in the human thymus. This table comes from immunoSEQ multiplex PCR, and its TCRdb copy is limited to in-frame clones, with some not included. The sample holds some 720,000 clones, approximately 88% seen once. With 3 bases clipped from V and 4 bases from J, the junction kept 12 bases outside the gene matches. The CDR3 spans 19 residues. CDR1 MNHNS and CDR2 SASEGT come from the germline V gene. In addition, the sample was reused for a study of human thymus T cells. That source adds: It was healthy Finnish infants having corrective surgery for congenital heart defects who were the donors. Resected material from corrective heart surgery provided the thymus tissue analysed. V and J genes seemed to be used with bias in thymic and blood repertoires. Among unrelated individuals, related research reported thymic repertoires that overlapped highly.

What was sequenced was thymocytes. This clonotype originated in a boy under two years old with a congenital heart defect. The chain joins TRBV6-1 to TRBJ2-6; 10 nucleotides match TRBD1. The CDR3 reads CASSDRLGQGYPGANVLTF. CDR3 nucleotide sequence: TGTGCCAGCAGTGACCGGCTGGGACAGGGGTACCCCGGGGCCAACGTCCTGACTTTC.